Each of the 27 T cell receptor beta chains below was sequenced from the same sample in a study of cytomegalovirus exposure and HLA in healthy donors. Clones were read by immunoSEQ multiplex PCR, and TCRdb kept only the in-frame ones, dropping some. The repertoire holds roughly 62,000 clones, about 91% seen once, with 2% to 2.5% in the top ten. Specimen: PBMCs. The receptors stem from a woman younger than 45 in good health and CMV-seronegative.

This rearrangement joins TRBV7-5 to TRBJ1-4; the D call of TRBD1 is as the table states it, not checked on the DNA. TRBV7-5 is annotated as a pseudogene. This CDR3 comprises 18 residues. CDR3 sequence: CARSFRYRSKATNEKLFF. CDR3 in DNA: TGTGCCAGAAGCTTCCGCTACAGAAGCAAGGCAACTAATGAAAAACTGTTTTTT.

The rearrangement uses TRBV30 and TRBJ1-5; TRBD1 agrees at 7 bases. There are 14 residues in the CDR3. V dropped 3 bases and J dropped 3; count of bases not matched to a gene: 5. The germline V gene encodes CDR1 GTSNPN and CDR2 SVGIG (reference sequence). The CDR3 DNA sequence: TGTGCCTGGAGGGGGACAGCGGTCAATCAGCCCCAGCATTTT. Its protein is CAWRGTAVNQPQHF.

The V gene is TRBV5-8, the J gene TRBJ1-1, with 8 bases matching TRBD1. The junction had 7 bases not matched to a gene; V was cut back by 1 base and J by 5 bases. Germline V CDR1 and CDR2: SGHTS, YDEGEE. The CDR3 has 15 amino acids. In DNA, the CDR3 is TGTGCCAGCAGCTTGCGTGGACAGGGAGGGACTGAAGCTTTCTTT. Translating gives CASSLRGQGGTEAFF.

This clone was detected only once. CDR3 bases: TGTGCCAGCAGTTCGGGGGTTAATCAGCCCCAGCATTTT. It is translated as CASSSGVNQPQHF. This chain links TRBV6-1 with TRBJ1-5; TRBD1 might be the D (5 bases). The CDR3 contains 13 residues. Germline CDR1 is MNHNS and CDR2 is SASEGT. The V and J ends lost 5 bases and 4 bases respectively, with 9 bases between them.

The rearrangement joins TRBV11-3 to TRBJ1-1; possible D gene TRBD1, 6 bases. V was pared by 0 bases and J by 0 bases, with 20 bases between. The length of the CDR3 is 19 residues. Germline V CDR1 and CDR2: SGHNT, YENEEA. The CDR3 coding sequence is TGTGCCAGCAGCTTAGATCTACCTGTAGGACAGATTATGAACACTGAAGCTTTCTTT. Its protein is CASSLDLPVGQIMNTEAFF.

J is TRBJ1-2 and V is TRBV18; TRBD1 is a possible D gene (5 bases). V was pared by 3 bases and J by 4 bases, with 15 bases between. This CDR3 has 15 amino acids. CDR1 is KGHSH and CDR2 is LQKENI in the germline V gene. CDR3: CASSPRTPGAYGYTF. The CDR3 region has the DNA TGTGCCAGCTCACCCCGGACACCCGGAGCCTATGGCTACACCTTC.

The gene calls are TRBV7-8 and TRBJ1-1; TRBD1 matches at 8 bases. The CDR3 covers 15 residues. In germline, CDR1 is SGHVS, CDR2 FQNEAQ. V lost 1 base to trimming and J lost 5 bases; unmatched junction nucleotides: 6. As DNA, the CDR3 is TGTGCCAGCAGCTTAGTGCCAGGGGGCAGGACTGAAGCTTTCTTT. It specifies CASSLVPGGRTEAFF.

The chain links TRBV2 to TRBJ1-1, with a possible D match to TRBD1 (6 bases). V was pared by 6 bases and J by 2 bases, with 10 bases between. The CDR3 runs 13 residues. Per germline, CDR1 SNHLY and CDR2 FYNNEI. CDR3 DNA sequence: TGTGCCAGCAGAAGGGGGTCTAACACTGAAGCTTTCTTT. It is translated as CASRRGSNTEAFF.

The chain recombines TRBV19 with TRBJ2-5; D remains unclear. Trimming stripped 0 bases from V and 5 bases from J, with 7 bases between. The germline CDR1 and CDR2 sequences are LNHDA and SQIVND (reference sequence). The CDR3 loop spans 13 amino acids. The CDR3 reads CASSIERSETQYF. The CDR3, as DNA: TGTGCCAGTAGTATAGAAAGGAGTGAGACCCAGTACTTC.

The CDR3 DNA reads as TGTGCCAGCAGTCCGACAGGGTTAAAGACCCAGTACTTC. Translating it yields CASSPTGLKTQYF. The rearrangement uses TRBV6-5 and TRBJ2-5; TRBD1 aligns across 7 bases. Trimming took 5 bases from V and 6 from J; bases not matched to a gene: 6. The CDR3 covers 13 residues. Per germline, CDR1 MNHEY and CDR2 SVGAGI.

The chain is built from TRBV19 and TRBJ1-2; no clear D. The CDR3 sequence is 14 residues long. Germline CDR1 LNHDA, CDR2 SQIVND (reference sequence). V shed 3 bases and J shed 2 bases, with 10 bases lying between them. The CDR3 reads CASSMSTVNYGYTF. The DNA for the CDR3 is TGTGCCAGTAGTATGTCCACGGTCAACTATGGCTACACCTTC.

The chain couples TRBV18 to TRBJ1-1, with 9 nucleotides matching TRBD1. The CDR3 has 15 amino acids. V was clipped by 3 bases and J by 3 bases; unmatched bases: 5. Germline V lookup: CDR1 KGHSH, CDR2 LQKENI. The CDR3 sequence: CASSPWTGEDTEAFF. As DNA, the CDR3 is TGTGCCAGCTCACCTTGGACAGGGGAGGACACTGAAGCTTTCTTT.

The V and J genes are TRBV5-4 and TRBJ1-3; D possibly corresponds to TRBD1 (6 bases). Between the trimmed V and J ends, which lost 3 bases and 4 bases, there was a span of 20 bases. This CDR3 comprises 17 residues. Per the germline V gene, CDR1 is SGHNT and CDR2 is YYREEE (reference sequence). The CDR3 loop reads CASSSNLGPGTGNTIYF. The DNA for the CDR3 is TGTGCCAGCAGCTCGAACCTTGGTCCCGGGACAGGAAACACCATATATTTT. The variable domain in full, completed from reference TRBV5-4 and TRBJ1-3, reads ETGVTQSPTHLIKTRGQQVTLRCSSQSGHNTVSWYQQALGQGPQFIFQYYREEENGRGNFPPRFSGLQFPNYSSELNVNALELDDSALYLCASSSNLGPGTGNTIYFGEGSWLTVV.

The genes are TRBV7-9 and TRBJ2-7; the D gene is possibly TRBD2 (5 bases). This CDR3 has 14 residues. Germline values: CDR1 SEHNR, CDR2 FQNEAQ (reference sequence). V gave up 1 base and J gave up 3 bases, with 10 bases separating them. In DNA form, the CDR3 reads TGTGCCAGCAGCTTAGATTCGGGGTTCTACGAGCAGTACTTC. Translating gives CASSLDSGFYEQYF.

The chain recombines TRBV30 with TRBJ2-2, with 8 bases identical to TRBD2. This CDR3 has 14 amino acids. Germline V gene data show CDR1 as GTSNPN and CDR2 as SVGIG (reference sequence). With 5 bases clipped from V and 6 bases from J, the junction kept 8 bases outside the gene matches. This CDR3 is CAWAAGAGAGELFF. As DNA, the CDR3 is TGTGCCTGGGCGGCGGGAGCGGGAGCCGGGGAGCTGTTTTTT.

This chain uses TRBV28 with TRBJ2-1, with unresolved D. Germline-derived CDR1 and CDR2 are MDHEN and SYDVKM. The CDR3 is made up of 10 amino acids. The V and J ends lost 6 bases and 9 bases respectively, with 6 bases between them. The CDR3 sequence is CASSRGEQFF. CDR3 sequence (DNA): TGTGCCAGCAGCCGAGGTGAGCAGTTCTTC.

V and J are TRBV28 and TRBJ1-2; no reliable D call. The CDR3 runs to 12 residues. The V gene's germline CDR1 is MDHEN and CDR2 SYDVKM. V lost 6 bases and J lost 7, with 12 bases in between. In nucleotides, the CDR3 is TGTGCCAGCAGGAACCCAGCGAGTGGCTACACCTTC. Protein product: CASRNPASGYTF.

CDR3 loop: CASSSHRSHTDTQYF. The DNA of the CDR3 is TGTGCCAGTAGCTCGCACCGGAGCCACACAGATACGCAGTATTTT. The chain has TRBV19 and TRBJ2-3; D not resolved. This CDR3 is built from 15 residues. Germline V gene sequence: CDR1 LNHDA, CDR2 SQIVND (reference sequence). V lost 6 bases to trimming and J lost 2 bases, with 15 bases between them.

The gene calls are TRBV5-1 and TRBJ2-1, with 7 bases aligning to TRBD1. Germline V gives CDR1 SGHRS, CDR2 YFSETQ. The CDR3 contains 14 residues. V shed 1 base and J 7 bases; nucleotides not matched to a gene: 5. This CDR3 reads CASSLRDRQNEQFF. The CDR3 DNA reads as TGCGCCAGCAGCTTGCGGGACAGACAGAATGAGCAGTTCTTC.

The V and J genes are TRBV19 and TRBJ2-1; 7 nucleotides line up with TRBD1. From germline, CDR1 is LNHDA and CDR2 SQIVND (reference sequence). This CDR3 is built from 15 residues. With 2 bases clipped from V and 10 bases from J, the junction kept 11 bases outside the gene matches. The CDR3 DNA is TGTGCCAGTAGTATACTGGGGACAGCGGCAGGCGAGCAGTTCTTC. Translation: CASSILGTAAGEQFF.

This chain connects TRBV1 to TRBJ2-7; no DNA check was done on the table's D call, TRBD2. TRBV1 is designated a pseudogene. The CDR3 totals 19 residues. CDR3 bases: TGCACCAGCAGCCAAGATCTTCCTTCCGACCCGGGACTAGCGCGGGAGCAGTACTTC. Protein sequence: CTSSQDLPSDPGLAREQYF.

This chain uses TRBV19 with TRBJ2-3; D unclear. Looked up from germline, CDR1 is LNHDA and CDR2 is SQIVND (reference sequence). With 3 bases removed from V and 2 bases from J, the gap between germline ends came to 6 bases. CDR3 length equals 13 residues. The DNA for the CDR3 is TGTGCCAGTAGTATCCAGTCCACAGATACGCAGTATTTT. Its translation: CASSIQSTDTQYF.

This chain links TRBV25-1 with TRBJ2-7, with 8 bases identical to TRBD2. V lost 2 bases to trimming and J lost 1 base; unmatched junction nucleotides: 1. CDR1 is MGHDK and CDR2 is SYGVNS in the germline V gene. The CDR3 sequence is 14 residues long. The CDR3 nucleotides are TGTGCCAGCAGTGAAAAGCGGGAGTCCTACGAGCAGTACTTC. Protein sequence: CASSEKRESYEQYF.

The chain carries TRBV20-1 and TRBJ2-7, with 7 positions matching TRBD2. The length of the CDR3 is 10 residues. Per germline, CDR1 DFQATT and CDR2 SNEGSKA (reference sequence). The CDR3 bases are TGCGGCGTAGGGAGGGTCGAGCAGTACTTC. It codes for CGVGRVEQYF.

The gene calls are TRBV7-9 and TRBJ2-1, with TRBD2 as a possible D gene (7 bases). Trimming stripped 5 bases from V and 5 bases from J, with 19 bases between. The CDR3 has 16 residues. Germline V gene lookup returns CDR1 SEHNR and CDR2 FQNEAQ (reference sequence). The CDR3 bases are TGTGCCAGCAGCCAGGGGCGGGCTAGCGGAAACAATGAGCAGTTCTTC. Protein product: CASSQGRASGNNEQFF.

V usage is TRBV30 and J usage is TRBJ1-2; D unclear. The CDR3 consists of 12 residues. Germline V lookup: CDR1 GTSNPN, CDR2 SVGIG (reference sequence). Trimming pared 8 bases from V and 8 bases from J, leaving 18 bases between. The CDR3 protein is CAVNPEERGYTF. The CDR3 coding sequence is TGTGCCGTAAACCCAGAGGAGCGCGGCTACACCTTC.

The genes are TRBV19 and TRBJ1-2, with 9 positions matching TRBD1. Per germline, CDR1 LNHDA and CDR2 SQIVND (reference sequence). The J segment lost 6 bases and the V segment lost 0 bases, leaving 8 bases of the junction unmatched. CDR3 length: 16 amino acids. DNA for the CDR3: TGTGCCAGTAGTATAGATCAATGGACAGGGGACGATGGCTACACCTTC. It codes for CASSIDQWTGDDGYTF.